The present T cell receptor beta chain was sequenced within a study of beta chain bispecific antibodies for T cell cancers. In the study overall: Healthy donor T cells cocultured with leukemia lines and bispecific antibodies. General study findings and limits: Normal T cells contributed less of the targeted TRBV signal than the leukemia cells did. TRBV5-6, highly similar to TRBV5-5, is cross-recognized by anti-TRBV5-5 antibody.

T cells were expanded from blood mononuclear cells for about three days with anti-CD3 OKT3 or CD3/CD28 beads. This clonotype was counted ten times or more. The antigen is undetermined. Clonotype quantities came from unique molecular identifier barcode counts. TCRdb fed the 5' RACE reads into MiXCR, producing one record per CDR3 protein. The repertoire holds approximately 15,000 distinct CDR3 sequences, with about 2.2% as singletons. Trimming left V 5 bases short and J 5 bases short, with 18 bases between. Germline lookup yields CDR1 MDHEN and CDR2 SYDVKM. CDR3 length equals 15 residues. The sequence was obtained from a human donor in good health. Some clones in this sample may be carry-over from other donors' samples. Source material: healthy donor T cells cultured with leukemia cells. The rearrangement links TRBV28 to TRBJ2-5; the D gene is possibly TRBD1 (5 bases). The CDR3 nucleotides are TGTGCCAGCAGTACCCCCTCTAAGGGGTCGGAGACCCAGTACTTC. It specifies CASSTPSKGSETQYF.